These T cell receptor beta chains were read from a single sample in a study of blood T cell repertoires in COVID-19. Profiled with immunoSEQ multiplex PCR; TCRdb holds only in-frame clones, not every one. The data hold some 400,000 clones, with around 87% observed a single time. The sequenced material came from peripheral blood. All receptors derive from a man aged 18-30 years with active or convalescent COVID-19. The CDR3 runs from the conserved cysteine through the conserved F or W. The D gene is left open where the match is weak. Clone size appears in some rows only: once, few, many, or a class for an expanded clone.

>TRBJ1-5|TRBV12-3/TRBV12-4|NA|NA
CASSLDGDQPQHF
TGTGCCAGCTCTTTGGACGGGGATCAGCCCCAGCATTTT
>TRBJ1-2|TRBV27|NA|NA
CASSLSTGGGYGYTF
TGTGCCAGCAGTTTATCGACGGGGGGTGGCTATGGCTACACCTTC
>TRBJ2-1|TRBV11-2|NA|NA
CASSPRRGVGHEQFF
TGTGCCAGCAGCCCGAGGAGGGGAGTTGGTCATGAGCAGTTCTTC
>TRBJ1-1|TRBV9|NA|NA
CASSVVTVTMNTEAFF
TGTGCCAGCAGCGTAGTTACAGTTACCATGAACACTGAAGCTTTCTTT
>TRBJ2-7|TRBV6-6|NA|NA
CASSQAGYEQYF
TGTGCCAGCAGCCAAGCAGGTTACGAGCAGTACTTC
>TRBJ2-7|TRBV19|NA|TRBD1
CASSIIGQGAYEQYF
TGTGCCAGTAGTATAATCGGACAGGGGGCATACGAGCAGTACTTC
>TRBJ2-3|TRBV7-9|few|TRBD2
CASSLEASGRRTDTQYF
TGTGCCAGCAGCTTAGAGGCTAGCGGGAGGCGGACAGATACGCAGTATTTT
>TRBJ2-5|TRBV5-1|NA|NA
CASRRTDTGETQYF
TGCGCCAGCAGAAGGACAGACACGGGAGAGACCCAGTACTTC
>TRBJ2-2|TRBV7-8|NA|NA
CASSSSLRLFF
TGTGCCAGCAGCTCAAGCTTGAGGCTGTTTTTT
>TRBJ2-7|TRBV27|NA|TRBD1
CASSRTGSYEQYF
TGTGCCAGCAGTAGGACAGGATCCTACGAGCAGTACTTC
>TRBJ2-3|TRBV11-2|NA|NA
CASSLTAGYTDTQYF
TGTGCCAGCAGCTTAACGGCGGGGTACACAGATACGCAGTATTTT
>TRBJ2-1|TRBV27|NA|NA
CASKWGDRRASYNEQFF
TGTGCCAGCAAGTGGGGGGATCGGCGGGCCTCCTACAATGAGCAGTTCTTC
>TRBJ2-7|TRBV28|NA|NA
CASSPSTGTRTYEQYF
TGTGCCAGCAGCCCCTCTACGGGGACAAGAACCTACGAGCAGTACTTC
>TRBJ1-1|TRBV18|NA|NA
CASSPPGDTEAFF
TGTGCCAGCTCCCCGCCAGGGGACACTGAAGCTTTCTTT
>TRBJ1-5|TRBV4-1|NA|NA
CASRKSGGGSNQPQHF
TGCGCCAGCAGAAAAAGCGGCGGGGGGAGCAATCAGCCCCAGCATTTT
>TRBJ1-1|TRBV11-3|NA|NA
CASSLDDTEAFF
TGTGCCAGCAGCTTAGACGACACTGAAGCTTTCTTT
>TRBJ2-7|TRBV5-4|NA|TRBD1
CASSLGGTGNRRYEQYF
TGTGCCAGCAGCTTGGGTGGGACAGGGAACCGCCGGTACGAGCAGTACTTC
>TRBJ2-7|TRBV27|few|TRBD2
CASSLAGGGAYEQYF
TGTGCCAGCAGTTTAGCGGGGGGAGGCGCCTACGAGCAGTACTTC
>TRBJ1-2|TRBV27|NA|NA
CASSTRGMNRRSYGYTF
TGTGCCAGCAGCACAAGGGGTATGAACAGGCGAAGTTATGGCTACACCTTC
>TRBJ2-7|TRBV4-3|NA|TRBD2
CASSQVEGERDYEQYF
TGCGCCAGCAGCCAAGTGGAAGGGGAGCGGGACTACGAGCAGTACTTC
>TRBJ1-1|TRBV3-1/TRBV3-2|few|NA
CASSGQWNTEAFF
TGTGCCAGCAGCGGACAGTGGAACACTGAAGCTTTCTTT
>TRBJ1-5|TRBV5-1|NA|TRBD1
CASSLEGGRGQPQHF
TGCGCCAGCAGCTTGGAAGGGGGCCGCGGTCAGCCCCAGCATTTT
>TRBJ1-1|TRBV20-1|NA|NA
CSASWQVNTEAFF
TGCAGTGCTAGTTGGCAGGTGAACACTGAAGCTTTCTTT
>TRBJ2-3|TRBV11-3|NA|TRBD2
CASSLELAGGYTDTQYF
TGTGCCAGCAGCTTAGAACTAGCGGGGGGGTACACAGATACGCAGTATTTT
>TRBJ2-4|TRBV19|NA|TRBD1
CASSFGTALAKNIQYF
TGTGCCAGTAGTTTCGGGACAGCACTAGCCAAAAACATTCAGTACTTC
>TRBJ2-3|TRBV19|NA|TRBD2
CASSIAKRELTDTQYF
TGTGCCAGTAGTATAGCAAAGCGGGAGCTGACAGATACGCAGTATTTT
>TRBJ1-2|TRBV2|NA|NA
CASSEGRGDYGYTF
TGTGCCAGCAGTGAGGGTCGGGGAGATTATGGCTACACCTTC
>TRBJ2-5|TRBV4-3|NA|TRBD1
CASSRDRQETQYF
TGCGCCAGCAGCCGGGACAGGCAAGAGACCCAGTACTTC
>TRBJ2-1|TRBV6-2/TRBV6-3|NA|NA
CASSYDQKTSRYNEQFF
TGTGCCAGCAGTTACGACCAGAAGACTAGTCGCTACAATGAGCAGTTCTTC
>TRBJ1-1|TRBV10-2|NA|TRBD1
CASSESAQGDTEAFF
TGCGCCAGCAGTGAGTCCGCCCAGGGGGACACTGAAGCTTTCTTT
>TRBJ1-5|TRBV7-9|once|TRBD1
CASSGGTGRNQPQHF
TGTGCCAGCAGCGGGGGGACAGGACGCAATCAGCCCCAGCATTTT
>TRBJ1-5|TRBV18|NA|NA
CASSPGWGLSNQPQHF
TGTGCCAGCTCGCCGGGGTGGGGGCTGAGCAATCAGCCCCAGCATTTT
>TRBJ1-3|TRBV5-1|NA|NA
CASSLGQLYSGNTIYF
TGCGCCAGCAGCTTGGGACAGTTATACTCCGGAAACACCATATATTTT
>TRBJ1-2|TRBV6-5|once|TRBD1
CASTQDRTYYGYTF
TGTGCCAGCACCCAGGACAGGACGTACTATGGCTACACCTTC